A selection of T cell receptor beta chains follows, all from one sample in a study of persistence of HIV-infected CD4 T cells. Data came from immunoSEQ multiplex PCR; TCRdb stores just in-frame clones and leaves some out. The sample gives approximately 36,000 clones, 70% to 90% of which show up once; 4.5% to 6% is in the top ten. The antigens of these receptors remain unknown. Sample: cultured CD4+ T cells from PBMCs, taken from a patient who received antiretroviral therapy. The receptors originated from an adult with HIV. The donor label of this sample is uncertain. The CDR3 runs from the conserved cysteine through the conserved F or W. The D gene is left open where the match is weak. Expanded clones get a size class; other rows say once, few or many, or leave the size out.

CDR3 protein: CASSSPRQGTDTQYF; CDR3 DNA: TGTGCCAGTAGTTCTCCTCGTCAAGGCACAGATACGCAGTATTTT; J gene: TRBJ2-3; clone size: NA; V gene: TRBV19; D gene: NA
CDR3 protein: CASSLRTGEGDTQYF; CDR3 DNA: TGCGCCAGCAGCCTACGGACAGGGGAGGGAGATACGCAGTATTTT; J gene: TRBJ2-3; clone size: NA; V gene: TRBV5-1; D gene: TRBD1
CDR3 protein: CASSFFDRGLGEQFF; CDR3 DNA: TGCGCCAGCAGCTTCTTTGACAGGGGGCTGGGTGAGCAGTTCTTC; J gene: TRBJ2-1; clone size: NA; V gene: TRBV5-1; D gene: TRBD1
CDR3 protein: CASSFLIGGQSTGELFF; CDR3 DNA: TGTGCCAGCAGCTTTCTGATAGGCGGACAGAGCACCGGGGAGCTGTTTTTT; J gene: TRBJ2-2; clone size: few; V gene: TRBV7-2; D gene: NA
CDR3 protein: CASSDDHTDTQYF; CDR3 DNA: TGTGCCAGCAGTGATGACCACACAGATACGCAGTATTTT; J gene: TRBJ2-3; clone size: NA; V gene: TRBV6-1; D gene: NA
CDR3 protein: CASSFGSVSGNTIYF; CDR3 DNA: TGTGCCAGCAGTTTTGGGTCAGTCTCTGGAAACACCATATATTTT; J gene: TRBJ1-3; clone size: NA; V gene: TRBV28; D gene: NA
CDR3 protein: CASSHSGTGMSQPQHF; CDR3 DNA: TGTGCCAGCAGCCACTCCGGGACAGGGATGAGTCAGCCCCAGCATTTT; J gene: TRBJ1-5; clone size: few; V gene: TRBV7-9; D gene: TRBD1
CDR3 protein: CASSEGYSTNEKLFF; CDR3 DNA: TGTGCCAGCAGTGAAGGGTACTCAACTAATGAAAAACTGTTTTTT; J gene: TRBJ1-4; clone size: NA; V gene: TRBV2; D gene: NA
CDR3 protein: CASSYSAGGMLEQYF; CDR3 DNA: TGTGCCAGCAGCTACTCCGCAGGGGGTATGCTCGAGCAGTACTTC; J gene: TRBJ2-7; clone size: NA; V gene: TRBV5-5; D gene: TRBD1
CDR3 protein: CASSSSPGTYNQPQHF; CDR3 DNA: TGTGCCAGCAGTTCCTCGCCCGGGACATATAATCAGCCCCAGCATTTT; J gene: TRBJ1-5; clone size: NA; V gene: TRBV28; D gene: NA
CDR3 protein: CSSSRVIEYEAFF; CDR3 DNA: TGCAGCTCAAGTCGGGTAATCGAGTATGAAGCTTTCTTT; J gene: TRBJ1-1; clone size: NA; V gene: TRBV29-1; D gene: NA
CDR3 protein: CASSLEGNTEAFF; CDR3 DNA: TGTGCCAGCAGCTTAGAGGGGAACACTGAAGCTTTCTTT; J gene: TRBJ1-1; clone size: few; V gene: TRBV13; D gene: NA
CDR3 protein: CASSHPGLAGGPASYEQYF; CDR3 DNA: TGCGCCAGCAGCCACCCGGGACTAGCGGGGGGGCCGGCCTCCTACGAGCAGTACTTC; J gene: TRBJ2-7; clone size: once; V gene: TRBV4-1; D gene: TRBD2
CDR3 protein: CASSLKTGTDNEQFF; CDR3 DNA: TGCGCCAGCAGCTTGAAGACAGGGACCGACAATGAGCAGTTCTTC; J gene: TRBJ2-1; clone size: NA; V gene: TRBV5-1; D gene: TRBD1
CDR3 protein: CASSPRKSGANVLTF; CDR3 DNA: TGTGCCAGCAGTCCCAGGAAGAGTGGGGCCAACGTCCTGACTTTC; J gene: TRBJ2-6; clone size: NA; V gene: TRBV6-2/TRBV6-3; D gene: NA
CDR3 protein: CASSQRTTSGGTDTQYF; CDR3 DNA: TGTGCCAGCAGCCAACGTACGACTAGCGGGGGGACAGATACGCAGTATTTT; J gene: TRBJ2-3; clone size: NA; V gene: TRBV3-1/TRBV3-2; D gene: TRBD2
CDR3 protein: CASKSPLGPYEQYF; CDR3 DNA: TGTGCCAGCAAATCCCCCCTGGGACCCTACGAGCAGTACTTC; J gene: TRBJ2-7; clone size: NA; V gene: TRBV28; D gene: NA
CDR3 protein: CASSLGAERGAFF; CDR3 DNA: TGTGCCAGCAGCTTAGGGGCCGAGAGGGGGGCTTTCTTT; J gene: TRBJ1-1; clone size: NA; V gene: TRBV7-9; D gene: NA
CDR3 protein: CASSQGTSIYNEQFF; CDR3 DNA: TGCGCCAGCAGCCAAGGGACTAGCATCTACAATGAGCAGTTCTTC; J gene: TRBJ2-1; clone size: NA; V gene: TRBV4-1; D gene: TRBD2
CDR3 protein: CASSLIRLAGGDYTGELFF; CDR3 DNA: TGTGCCAGCAGCTTGATCCGGCTAGCGGGGGGAGATTACACCGGGGAGCTGTTTTTT; J gene: TRBJ2-2; clone size: NA; V gene: TRBV5-4; D gene: TRBD2
CDR3 protein: CASSYRSGDDGYTF; CDR3 DNA: TGCGCCAGCAGCTATCGGTCAGGGGATGATGGCTACACCTTC; J gene: TRBJ1-2; clone size: NA; V gene: TRBV5-1; D gene: NA
CDR3 protein: CASSARSEGVNTEAFF; CDR3 DNA: TGTGCCAGCTCAGCTAGGTCGGAGGGCGTGAACACTGAAGCTTTCTTT; J gene: TRBJ1-1; clone size: NA; V gene: TRBV18; D gene: NA
CDR3 protein: CAISESSAAGGTKFF; CDR3 DNA: TGTGCCATCAGTGAGTCGTCGGCCGCGGGGGGGACTAAGTTCTTC; J gene: TRBJ2-1; clone size: NA; V gene: TRBV10-3; D gene: TRBD2
CDR3 protein: CASSLRQGAVADNEQFF; CDR3 DNA: TGTGCCAGCTCACTCCGACAGGGGGCTGTGGCGGACAATGAGCAGTTCTTC; J gene: TRBJ2-1; clone size: NA; V gene: TRBV18; D gene: TRBD1
CDR3 protein: CASSFEGNTEAFF; CDR3 DNA: TGTGCCAGCAGCTTCGAGGGGAACACTGAAGCTTTCTTT; J gene: TRBJ1-1; clone size: NA; V gene: TRBV7-9; D gene: NA
CDR3 protein: CASSPLQGANEKLFF; CDR3 DNA: TGTGCCAGCTCACCACTGCAGGGGGCGAATGAAAAACTGTTTTTT; J gene: TRBJ1-4; clone size: NA; V gene: TRBV18; D gene: TRBD1
CDR3 protein: CASSDRTGGNEQFF; CDR3 DNA: TGTGCCAGCAGCGACAGGACAGGGGGCAATGAGCAGTTCTTC; J gene: TRBJ2-1; clone size: NA; V gene: TRBV16; D gene: TRBD1
CDR3 protein: CASSLLSGTGKYEQYF; CDR3 DNA: TGTGCCAGCAGCTTGCTATCCGGGACAGGGAAGTACGAGCAGTACTTC; J gene: TRBJ2-7; clone size: NA; V gene: TRBV7-9; D gene: TRBD1
CDR3 protein: CASSLNEAGPYTF; CDR3 DNA: TGTGCCAGCAGCTTGAATGAGGCAGGGCCCTACACCTTC; J gene: TRBJ1-2; clone size: NA; V gene: TRBV7-3; D gene: NA
CDR3 protein: CASSPGGYSNQPQHF; CDR3 DNA: TGTGCCAGCAGCCCTGGGGGGTATAGCAATCAGCCCCAGCATTTT; J gene: TRBJ1-5; clone size: NA; V gene: TRBV9; D gene: NA
CDR3 protein: CASTSDRASSGNTIYF; CDR3 DNA: TGTGCCAGCACCTCGGACAGGGCGAGCTCTGGAAACACCATATATTTT; J gene: TRBJ1-3; clone size: NA; V gene: TRBV7-8; D gene: TRBD1
CDR3 protein: CATFGGKNTEAFF; CDR3 DNA: TGTGCCACATTTGGAGGGAAGAACACTGAAGCTTTCTTT; J gene: TRBJ1-1; clone size: NA; V gene: TRBV27; D gene: NA
CDR3 protein: CASSLIEVDPNNEQFF; CDR3 DNA: TGTGCCAGCAGCTTAATTGAGGTGGATCCTAACAATGAGCAGTTCTTC; J gene: TRBJ2-1; clone size: NA; V gene: TRBV7-3; D gene: NA
CDR3 protein: CASRQAKNPEAFF; CDR3 DNA: TGTGCCAGCAGGCAAGCAAAAAACCCTGAAGCTTTCTTT; J gene: TRBJ1-1; clone size: once; V gene: TRBV7-2; D gene: NA
CDR3 protein: CASSPDRYSTDTQYF; CDR3 DNA: TGTGCCAGCAGCCCGGACCGTTATAGCACAGATACGCAGTATTTT; J gene: TRBJ2-3; clone size: NA; V gene: TRBV6-5; D gene: NA
CDR3 protein: CASSQGLARGLYGYTF; CDR3 DNA: TGCGCCAGCAGCCAAGGGCTGGCGAGGGGCCTCTATGGCTACACCTTC; J gene: TRBJ1-2; clone size: few; V gene: TRBV4-1; D gene: NA
CDR3 protein: CASIGTGANYGYTF; CDR3 DNA: TGTGCCAGTATCGGGACAGGGGCAAACTATGGCTACACCTTC; J gene: TRBJ1-2; clone size: NA; V gene: TRBV19; D gene: TRBD1
CDR3 protein: CASSVAPGSSYEQYF; CDR3 DNA: TGTGCCAGCAGCGTAGCTCCCGGGAGCTCCTACGAGCAGTACTTC; J gene: TRBJ2-7; clone size: NA; V gene: TRBV9; D gene: NA
CDR3 protein: CASNIGTGITDTQYF; CDR3 DNA: TGTGCCAGCAATATCGGGACCGGAATCACAGATACGCAGTATTTT; J gene: TRBJ2-3; clone size: NA; V gene: TRBV7-9; D gene: NA
CDR3 protein: CASSGIATGGTGELFF; CDR3 DNA: TGTGCCAGCAGCGGTATCGCGACAGGGGGAACCGGGGAGCTGTTTTTT; J gene: TRBJ2-2; clone size: NA; V gene: TRBV7-3; D gene: TRBD1
CDR3 protein: CAISGKQVQETQYF; CDR3 DNA: TGTGCCATCAGTGGGAAGCAGGTCCAGGAGACCCAGTACTTC; J gene: TRBJ2-5; clone size: NA; V gene: TRBV10-3; D gene: NA
CDR3 protein: CASSREAKNIQYF; CDR3 DNA: TGCGCCAGCAGCCGTGAGGCCAAAAACATTCAGTACTTC; J gene: TRBJ2-4; clone size: once; V gene: TRBV4-1; D gene: NA
CDR3 protein: CASSQDWTGNYGYTF; CDR3 DNA: TGTGCCAGCAGCCAAGATTGGACAGGGAACTATGGCTACACCTTC; J gene: TRBJ1-2; clone size: NA; V gene: TRBV4-2; D gene: TRBD1
CDR3 protein: CASSLRDSYEQYF; CDR3 DNA: TGCGCCAGCAGCCTACGGGACAGCTACGAGCAGTACTTC; J gene: TRBJ2-7; clone size: few; V gene: TRBV5-1; D gene: TRBD1
CDR3 protein: CASSISSGGKNIQYF; CDR3 DNA: TGTGCCAGTAGTATATCTAGCGGGGGCAAAAACATTCAGTACTTC; J gene: TRBJ2-4; clone size: NA; V gene: TRBV19; D gene: TRBD2
CDR3 protein: CASSVGVGSNTEAFF; CDR3 DNA: TGTGCCAGCAGCGTAGGGGTAGGCTCAAACACTGAAGCTTTCTTT; J gene: TRBJ1-1; clone size: NA; V gene: TRBV9; D gene: NA
CDR3 protein: CASSQAERGANEQFF; CDR3 DNA: TGTGCCAGCAGCCAAGCGGAGCGGGGGGCTAATGAGCAGTTCTTC; J gene: TRBJ2-1; clone size: NA; V gene: TRBV4-2; D gene: TRBD2
CDR3 protein: CASSLVGKYNVLGSPLHF; CDR3 DNA: TGTGCCAGCAGCTTAGTTGGCAAATACAACGTTTTAGGTTCACCCCTCCACTTT; J gene: TRBJ1-6; clone size: NA; V gene: TRBV7-8; D gene: NA
CDR3 protein: CATSRDRPGKYGYTF; CDR3 DNA: TGTGCCACCAGCAGAGATAGGCCCGGGAAGTATGGCTACACCTTC; J gene: TRBJ1-2; clone size: NA; V gene: TRBV15; D gene: NA
CDR3 protein: CAWTVGGGKQFF; CDR3 DNA: TGTGCCTGGACCGTAGGAGGGGGAAAGCAGTTCTTC; J gene: TRBJ2-1; clone size: NA; V gene: TRBV30; D gene: NA
CDR3 protein: CASARGSYNEQFF; CDR3 DNA: TGTGCCAGTGCACGAGGCTCCTACAATGAGCAGTTCTTC; J gene: TRBJ2-1; clone size: NA; V gene: TRBV19; D gene: NA
CDR3 protein: CASSVELYGGYTF; CDR3 DNA: TGTGCCAGCAGCGTGGAACTATACGGGGGCTACACCTTC; J gene: TRBJ1-2; clone size: few; V gene: TRBV9; D gene: NA
CDR3 protein: CASSLAGWDSPLHF; CDR3 DNA: TGCGCCAGCAGCTTGGCAGGGTGGGATTCACCCCTCCACTTT; J gene: TRBJ1-6; clone size: NA; V gene: TRBV5-1; D gene: NA
CDR3 protein: CATYPWGDYSPLHF; CDR3 DNA: TGTGCCACCTACCCTTGGGGGGACTATTCACCCCTCCACTTT; J gene: TRBJ1-6; clone size: NA; V gene: TRBV7-8; D gene: NA
CDR3 protein: CASSIERGNTEAFF; CDR3 DNA: TGTGCCAGCAGCATTGAGAGGGGGAACACTGAAGCTTTCTTT; J gene: TRBJ1-1; clone size: NA; V gene: TRBV7-9; D gene: NA
CDR3 protein: CASSVGAGNTEAFF; CDR3 DNA: TGTGCCAGCAGCGTAGGGGCAGGTAACACTGAAGCTTTCTTT; J gene: TRBJ1-1; clone size: NA; V gene: TRBV9; D gene: NA
CDR3 protein: CSVRTGDAVGPQHF; CDR3 DNA: TGCAGCGTGAGGACAGGGGATGCGGTAGGGCCCCAGCATTTT; J gene: TRBJ1-5; clone size: NA; V gene: TRBV29-1; D gene: TRBD1
CDR3 protein: CASSLDRGRNGYTF; CDR3 DNA: TGCGCCAGCAGCCTGGACAGGGGGCGGAATGGCTACACCTTC; J gene: TRBJ1-2; clone size: NA; V gene: TRBV5-1; D gene: TRBD1
CDR3 protein: CASSLRTSDGYTF; CDR3 DNA: TGTGCCAGCAGCCTACGGACGTCCGATGGCTACACCTTC; J gene: TRBJ1-2; clone size: NA; V gene: TRBV3-1/TRBV3-2; D gene: NA
CDR3 protein: CASIHILRTEDYNEQFF; CDR3 DNA: TGTGCCAGCATCCACATCTTGCGGACGGAGGACTACAATGAGCAGTTCTTC; J gene: TRBJ2-1; clone size: NA; V gene: TRBV5-4; D gene: NA